Listed below are T cell receptor beta chains from one sample, sequenced in a study of T-cell memory formation after mild COVID-19. From the 5' RACE reads, TCRdb called clonotypes with MiXCR, one entry per CDR3 protein. Of 300,000 to 350,000 distinct CDR3 sequences in the sample, roughly an eighth were seen once. Sequences were obtained from PBMCs or a T cell subset sorted from them (not recorded which). Every receptor here comes from a young man who had mild COVID-19 (a few samples of this study predate the infection). Cell type and time point are not known. Each CDR3 is given with its conserved first and last residue. Each record gives: V gene, clone size, J gene, D gene, CDR3 DNA, CDR3 protein. A D gene is named only where the DNA matches it firmly. Size is stated for part of the rows, as once, few or many counts, or as a class when the clone is expanded.

TRBV6-4	many	TRBJ2-3	TRBD2	TGTGCCAGCAAACGGGGGGAACACACAGATACGCAGTATTTT	CASKRGEHTDTQYF
TRBV15	few	TRBJ2-7	-	TGTGCCACCAGCAGGGACCAGGGAGCCTACGAGCAGTACTTC	CATSRDQGAYEQYF
TRBV20-1	few	TRBJ2-1	TRBD1	TGCAGTGCTAGAGACCGGGACAGATACAATGAGCAGTTCTTC	CSARDRDRYNEQFF
TRBV7-8	few	TRBJ2-1	-	TGTGCCAGCAGCTTTCGTCGGGGATCCTACAATGAGCAGTTCTTC	CASSFRRGSYNEQFF
TRBV6-5	many	TRBJ1-2	-	TGTGCCAGCAGTTACCTACAGGGCTATGGCTACACCTTC	CASSYLQGYGYTF
TRBV7-8	many	TRBJ1-2	-	TGTGCCAGCAGCTTAGAGCAGGGTGGTAGCTATGGCTACACCTTC	CASSLEQGGSYGYTF
TRBV7-8	-	TRBJ1-6	TRBD1	TGTGCCAGCAGCTTAGACCAGGGGGCCTATAATTCACCCCTCCACTTT	CASSLDQGAYNSPLHF
TRBV20-1	-	TRBJ1-3	-	TGCAGTGCTAGAGGATCGCGGGCAGTTCTCTCTGGAAACACCATATATTTT	CSARGSRAVLSGNTIYF
TRBV7-2	-	TRBJ2-5	TRBD1	TGTGCCAGCAGCCCCGACAGGGGCGCCGCGGAGACCCAGTACTTC	CASSPDRGAAETQYF
TRBV19	few	TRBJ2-1	-	TGTGCCAGTAACCCTTTAGGCTCCTACAATGAGCAGTTCTTC	CASNPLGSYNEQFF
TRBV7-9	many	TRBJ2-3	-	TGTGCCAGCAGTCGAGATACGCAGTATTTT	CASSRDTQYF
TRBV5-4	few	TRBJ1-1	TRBD1	TGTGCCAGCAGCCCTCGACAGGGATTCGCTGAAGCTTTCTTT	CASSPRQGFAEAFF
TRBV2	-	TRBJ1-1	TRBD1	TGTGCCAGCAGTACCCCGGGACAGGGAGAAGCTTTCTTT	CASSTPGQGEAFF
TRBV19	-	TRBJ2-2	-	TGTGCCAGTACTGACGGTTCGGGGGAGCTGTTTTTT	CASTDGSGELFF
TRBV6-5	-	TRBJ2-3	TRBD2	TGTGCCAGCAGTCGAGCGGGGGGGCAAGGTACGCAGTATTTT	CASSRAGGQGTQYF
TRBV7-2	few	TRBJ2-5	TRBD2	TGTGCCAGCAGCTTAGCCTCTAGCGGGGGTACCCAGTACTTC	CASSLASSGGTQYF
TRBV7-3	-	TRBJ1-6	-	TGTGCCAGCAGCTTATCAGGGGATTTTGGATCACCCCTCCACTTT	CASSLSGDFGSPLHF
TRBV6-1	-	TRBJ2-2	TRBD1	TGTGCCAGCAGGGTGGACAGGGACACCGGGGAGCTGTTTTTT	CASRVDRDTGELFF
TRBV29-1	-	TRBJ2-5	-	TGCAGCGTTTCCGGACTGGTCCAAGAGACCCAGTACTTC	CSVSGLVQETQYF
TRBV5-4	-	TRBJ2-3	-	TGTGCCACCAGAACGGACGGGGGTACGCAGTATTTT	CATRTDGGTQYF
TRBV29-1	-	TRBJ2-5	-	TGCAGCGTCCCGACGTGGGGGTTAGAGACCCAGTACTTC	CSVPTWGLETQYF
TRBV5-1	-	TRBJ2-1	TRBD1	TGCGCCAGCAGCTACACTCCCGGGACAGGGGGTGCGAATGAGCAGTTCTTC	CASSYTPGTGGANEQFF
TRBV4-1	-	TRBJ2-4	TRBD1	TGCGCCAGCAGCCCAGATCGGGACAGGGGGGACATTCAGTACTTC	CASSPDRDRGDIQYF
TRBV18	-	TRBJ2-5	-	TGTGCCAGCTCAAACTACCAAGAGACCCAGTACTTC	CASSNYQETQYF
TRBV7-9	few	TRBJ2-1	TRBD2	TGTGCCAGCAGCCCGACTAGCGGGGGGGTCCCAGGCGAGCAGTTCTTC	CASSPTSGGVPGEQFF
TRBV11-2	few	TRBJ1-1	TRBD1	TGTGCCAGCAGCTTAGAAGGGGACAGGGGGCCCCGAGGCACTGAAGCTTTCTTT	CASSLEGDRGPRGTEAFF
TRBV7-2	few	TRBJ1-1	-	TGTGCCAGCAGCTTATATGGGGGCTTGGGCACTGAAGCTTTCTTT	CASSLYGGLGTEAFF
TRBV5-1	-	TRBJ1-6	-	TGCGCCAGCAGCTTGGACGGGGAACCAATTAATTCACCCCTCCACTTT	CASSLDGEPINSPLHF
TRBV6-2/TRBV6-3	few	TRBJ2-7	-	TGTGCCAGCAGGGGTGTAGCCCCCTACACCGGCTACGAGCAGTACTTC	CASRGVAPYTGYEQYF
TRBV5-1	few	TRBJ2-7	-	TGCGCCAGCAGCTGGAATTTCGGTGGGGAGCTCTACGAGCAGTACTTC	CASSWNFGGELYEQYF
TRBV5-1	-	TRBJ1-1	-	TGCGCCAGCAGCTTGTTCTACGGCCAACGGAACACTGAAGCTTTCTTT	CASSLFYGQRNTEAFF
TRBV6-5	-	TRBJ2-5	-	TGTGCCAGCAGTTACGCCAGGGAACAAGAGACCCAGTACTTC	CASSYAREQETQYF
TRBV5-1	few	TRBJ2-1	TRBD1	TGCGCCAGCAGCTTGGTTGGGGACAGGGGTGAGGAGCAGTTCTTC	CASSLVGDRGEEQFF
TRBV5-1	-	TRBJ2-1	-	TGCGCCAGCAGCTTCGACATTGACGGTCCGTTCTTC	CASSFDIDGPFF
TRBV6-2/TRBV6-3	-	TRBJ2-1	-	TGTGCCAGCAGTTGGGACTTAGTCGGATATGAGCAGTTCTTC	CASSWDLVGYEQFF
TRBV7-9	many	TRBJ2-3	-	TGTGCCAGCAGTTCGGGAAGGGCAGATACGCAGTATTTT	CASSSGRADTQYF
TRBV9	-	TRBJ2-5	-	TGTGCCAGCAGCGTAGGTACCGGGGGTCTCCAAGAGACCCAGTACTTC	CASSVGTGGLQETQYF
TRBV5-1	many	TRBJ2-3	-	TGCGCCAGCAGCCCAGACCGCCGAACTAGCACAGATACGCAGTATTTT	CASSPDRRTSTDTQYF
TRBV7-9	few	TRBJ2-5	-	TGTGCCAGCAGCTCGCCTAAGGGGACAGAGACCCAGTACTTC	CASSSPKGTETQYF
TRBV20-1	few	TRBJ1-2	-	TGCAGTGCTAGAGATGGCCAGAACTATGGCTACACCTTC	CSARDGQNYGYTF
TRBV10-3	many	TRBJ1-4	-	TGTGCCATCAGGCCGGGAACGGGGGAAAAACTGTTTTTT	CAIRPGTGEKLFF
TRBV7-9	-	TRBJ2-3	-	TGTGCCAGCAGTGAGGACACAGATACGCAGTATTTT	CASSEDTDTQYF
TRBV7-6	once	TRBJ1-3	-	TGTGCCAGCAGCTTAGTGACGGGAAACACCATATATTTT	CASSLVTGNTIYF
TRBV3-1	-	TRBJ2-3	TRBD2	TGTGCCAGCAGCGAGACGGGTAGCGGGGCCAACACAGATACGCAGTATTTT	CASSETGSGANTDTQYF
TRBV20-1	many	TRBJ2-7	-	TGCAGTGCTAGAGGGGGAGGCCGCTACGAGCAGTACTTC	CSARGGGRYEQYF
TRBV20-1	once	TRBJ1-5	TRBD1	TGCAGTGCTAGAGATCCGACAGGGGTAAGCAATCAGCACCAGCATTTT	CSARDPTGVSNQHQHF
TRBV7-2	many	TRBJ2-5	TRBD1	TGTGCCAGCAGCTGGAAGGACAGGCCCATCTTC	CASSWKDRPIF
TRBV2	-	TRBJ1-1	-	TGTGCCAGCAGTGGGGCTAGGGGGACTGAAGCTTTCTTT	CASSGARGTEAFF
TRBV5-1	-	TRBJ1-5	TRBD1	TGCGCCAGCAGCTCGGATCCGACAGGGTCCCAGCCCCAGCATTTT	CASSSDPTGSQPQHF
TRBV20-1	-	TRBJ1-1	TRBD1	TGCAGTGCACCGACTACAGGGGGATACACTGAAGCTTTCTTT	CSAPTTGGYTEAFF
TRBV9	few	TRBJ2-1	-	TGTGCCAGCAGCGTAGGTCCGGGGGGCATTTACAATGAGCAGTTCTTC	CASSVGPGGIYNEQFF
TRBV5-1	few	TRBJ1-1	-	TGCGCCAGCAGCTTGAGGCGGGACACTGAAGCTTTCTTT	CASSLRRDTEAFF
TRBV4-3	few	TRBJ2-7	TRBD2	TGCGCCAGCAGCCAAGATTTGGCGGGGGGAGACTACGAGCAGTACTTC	CASSQDLAGGDYEQYF
TRBV7-2	-	TRBJ2-2	TRBD1	TGTGCCAGCAGCACCTACGGACAGGCGAACACCGGGGAGCTGTTTTTT	CASSTYGQANTGELFF
TRBV3-1	-	TRBJ2-5	-	TGTGCCAGCGATGGAGGGCAAGAGACCCAGTACTTC	CASDGGQETQYF
TRBV7-9	few	TRBJ2-5	-	TGTGCCAGCAGCAACAGGGAAGAGACCCAGTACTTC	CASSNREETQYF
TRBV12-3/TRBV12-4	-	TRBJ1-1	TRBD1	TGTGCCAGCACTAGACAGGGCGGGGAGGCTTTCTTT	CASTRQGGEAFF
TRBV11-2	-	TRBJ1-2	-	TGTGCCAGCAGCCAGTATGAGTATGGCTACACCTTC	CASSQYEYGYTF